This is a list of T cell receptor beta chains from one sample in a study of T cell responses to AZD1222 COVID-19 vaccine. The data were produced by immunoSEQ multiplex PCR, yet TCRdb's version contains in-frame clones alone and is incomplete. The sample includes about 100,000 clones, 80% to 95% seen only once; the top ten take roughly 1.7%. The specimen comprised peripheral blood, sampled on day 0 of AZD1222 vaccination. All receptors derive from an adult in good health. Both conserved end residues are part of each CDR3. Each record gives: clone size, D gene, J gene, V gene, CDR3 DNA, CDR3 protein. A D gene is named only where the DNA matches it firmly. Clone sizes are given selectively: once, few, many, or a class where the clone is expanded.

size: .
D: .
J: TRBJ1-2
V: TRBV6-5
DNA: TGTGCCAGCACCAACTGGGGGGGCGGTTTCTACACCTTC
CDR3: CASTNWGGGFYTF

size: .
D: .
J: TRBJ1-1
V: TRBV11-2
DNA: TGTGCCAGCAGCCTTGATACTGAAGCTTTCTTT
CDR3: CASSLDTEAFF

size: .
D: TRBD1
J: TRBJ1-2
V: TRBV7-2
DNA: TGTGCCAGCAGCTTAGAGAGGGGACAGCGCCCTCTCTTC
CDR3: CASSLERGQRPLF

size: .
D: .
J: TRBJ1-4
V: TRBV15
DNA: TGTGCCACCGCCAATGGGGGGGCAAATGAAAAACTGTTTTTT
CDR3: CATANGGANEKLFF

size: .
D: .
J: TRBJ2-2
V: TRBV5-4
DNA: TGTGCCACCGAAACAGGGAGGAACACCGGGGAGCTGTTTTTT
CDR3: CATETGRNTGELFF

size: .
D: TRBD2
J: TRBJ2-1
V: TRBV11-3
DNA: TGTGCCAGCAGCCTGACTAGCGCGATATACAATGAGCAGTTCTTC
CDR3: CASSLTSAIYNEQFF

size: .
D: TRBD1
J: TRBJ1-2
V: TRBV28
DNA: TGTGCCAGCAGTACTAGGACAGGGGGGTATGGCTACACCTTC
CDR3: CASSTRTGGYGYTF

size: once
D: TRBD1
J: TRBJ1-4
V: TRBV2
DNA: TGTGCCAGCAGGGACAGGGTAAACGGTGAAAAACTGTTTTTT
CDR3: CASRDRVNGEKLFF

size: once
D: TRBD2
J: TRBJ2-3
V: TRBV5-1
DNA: TGCGCCAGCAGCTACCCAAACCGGGACTACGCTCACACAGATACGCAGTATTTT
CDR3: CASSYPNRDYAHTDTQYF

size: once
D: TRBD1
J: TRBJ1-2
V: TRBV29-1
DNA: TGCAGCGACGGAGGCCAGGGGGCAGGCTACACCTTC
CDR3: CSDGGQGAGYTF

size: .
D: TRBD2
J: TRBJ2-2
V: TRBV7-9
DNA: TGTGCCAGCACCCCTAGCGGACTCAACACCGGGGAGCTGTTTTTT
CDR3: CASTPSGLNTGELFF

size: .
D: .
J: TRBJ1-6
V: TRBV5-4
DNA: TGTGCCAGCAGCTCTGGGGATTCACCCCTCCACTTT
CDR3: CASSSGDSPLHF

size: .
D: .
J: TRBJ1-6
V: TRBV21-1
DNA: TGTGCCAGCGTCAGTGTTCCGACGGGTCGTCTTAATTCACCCCTCCACTTT
CDR3: CASVSVPTGRLNSPLHF

size: .
D: TRBD1
J: TRBJ1-1
V: TRBV2
DNA: TGTGCCAGCAGTGTGCCGACAGGGGTGGACACTGAAGCTTTCTTT
CDR3: CASSVPTGVDTEAFF

size: few
D: .
J: TRBJ1-2
V: TRBV13
DNA: TGTGCCAGCAGCTTAGGCCTGGGTAGTAACTATGGCTACACCTTC
CDR3: CASSLGLGSNYGYTF

size: .
D: TRBD1
J: TRBJ1-6
V: TRBV15
DNA: TGTGCCACCAGCGGAATAACAGGGGGCATTTATAATTCACCCCTCCACTTT
CDR3: CATSGITGGIYNSPLHF

size: .
D: .
J: TRBJ1-2
V: TRBV27
DNA: TGTGCCAGCAGTTTTTCAACAGGGAGCGATGGCTACACCTTC
CDR3: CASSFSTGSDGYTF

size: .
D: .
J: TRBJ2-2
V: TRBV5-6
DNA: TGTGCCAGCAGCTTGATTAGCCAGAACACCGGGGAGCTGTTTTTT
CDR3: CASSLISQNTGELFF

size: .
D: .
J: TRBJ1-1
V: TRBV3-1/TRBV3-2
DNA: TGTGCCAGCAGCCATAACCAGGGAACCACTGAAGCTTTCTTT
CDR3: CASSHNQGTTEAFF

size: .
D: .
J: TRBJ2-1
V: TRBV7-5
DNA: TGTGTCAGAATCACACCGTACGGGACAAGCAATGAGCAGTTCTTC
CDR3: CVRITPYGTSNEQFF

size: .
D: TRBD1
J: TRBJ1-2
V: TRBV7-2
DNA: TGTGCCAGCAGCTTCCTGACAGGGTCGAGTGGGACTAACTATGGCTACACCTTC
CDR3: CASSFLTGSSGTNYGYTF

size: .
D: .
J: TRBJ2-5
V: TRBV30
DNA: TGTGCCTGGAGTCGGGTATTTCAAGAGACCCAGTACTTC
CDR3: CAWSRVFQETQYF

size: .
D: .
J: TRBJ1-1
V: TRBV6-5
DNA: TGTGCCAGTGAGCGTAGAGACACTGAAGCTTTCTTT
CDR3: CASERRDTEAFF

size: .
D: .
J: TRBJ2-5
V: TRBV11-1
DNA: TGTGCCAGCAGCTTCACAGAGACCCAGTACTTC
CDR3: CASSFTETQYF

size: .
D: .
J: TRBJ1-3
V: TRBV7-3
DNA: TGTGCCAGCGGGAGGGGCTCTGGAAACACCATATATTTT
CDR3: CASGRGSGNTIYF

size: .
D: .
J: TRBJ2-3
V: TRBV6-5
DNA: TGTGCCATCACGATCTCGGACTTCAGAACAGATACGCAGTATTTT
CDR3: CAITISDFRTDTQYF

size: .
D: .
J: TRBJ2-6
V: TRBV25-1
DNA: TGTGCCAGCAGTGAAGACTCTGGGGCCAACGTCCTGACTTTC
CDR3: CASSEDSGANVLTF

size: .
D: TRBD2
J: TRBJ2-1
V: TRBV9
DNA: TGTGCCAGCAGCCCTGGGGGAGGCGGGAGCTACAATGAGCAGTTCTTC
CDR3: CASSPGGGGSYNEQFF

size: once
D: .
J: TRBJ2-1
V: TRBV6-5
DNA: TGTGCCAGCAGTTATACGGGCCAACCCGGTTACAATGAGCAGTTCTTC
CDR3: CASSYTGQPGYNEQFF

size: .
D: TRBD2
J: TRBJ2-1
V: TRBV27
DNA: TGTGCCAGCAGTTTGGGTGGGACTAACAATGAGCAGTTCTTC
CDR3: CASSLGGTNNEQFF

size: .
D: .
J: TRBJ2-7
V: TRBV7-9
DNA: TGTGCCAGCAGCCCCGACGAGGGCTACGAGCAGTACTTC
CDR3: CASSPDEGYEQYF

size: .
D: .
J: TRBJ2-7
V: TRBV3-1/TRBV3-2
DNA: TGTGCCAGCAGCCAAGATCGTTCAGCCTCCTACGAGCAGTACTTC
CDR3: CASSQDRSASYEQYF

size: .
D: .
J: TRBJ1-3
V: TRBV19
DNA: TGTGCCAGTAGTTCCGGGAGCTCTGGAAACACCATATATTTT
CDR3: CASSSGSSGNTIYF

size: .
D: .
J: TRBJ1-2
V: TRBV2
DNA: TGTGCCAGCAGGAGGGGGGAAGGCTACACCTTC
CDR3: CASRRGEGYTF

size: .
D: TRBD2
J: TRBJ2-1
V: TRBV28
DNA: TGTGCCAGCAGTTTTTCGGGGGGGTACAATGAGCAGTTCTTC
CDR3: CASSFSGGYNEQFF

size: .
D: TRBD2
J: TRBJ2-1
V: TRBV10-3
DNA: TGTGCCATCACGAAAAGCGGGGATGAGCAGTTCTTC
CDR3: CAITKSGDEQFF

size: .
D: TRBD2
J: TRBJ2-1
V: TRBV9
DNA: TGTGCCAGCAGCCCCTTCAAAGGGACTAGCGGGAGGTGGTTCTTC
CDR3: CASSPFKGTSGRWFF